This TCR beta chain was found in a study of T-cell reconstitution after alpha-beta-depleted transplantation in children. Using unique molecular identifiers, the investigators prepared the TCRbeta library. TCRdb itself ran the PCR reads through MiXCR, one entry per CDR3 protein. The sample yields more than 400,000 distinct CDR3 sequences, roughly an eighth seen once. CDR3 length: 17 residues. Germline assignment: CDR1 SQVTM and CDR2 ANQGSEA. The V segment lost 6 bases and the J segment 2 bases; nucleotides outside the gene matches: 13. The receptor comes from a female patient between 2 and 15 years old who had a stem cell transplant for aplastic anemia, so the T cells may come from the graft donor. The specimen was PBMCs, mostly from graft donor cells, collected 180 days after TCRalphabeta/CD19-depleted stem cell transplant. V and J are TRBV29-1 and TRBJ2-1; 10 bases line up with TRBD2. The CDR3 loop is CSVPLAGVPTAYNEQFF. CDR3 sequence (DNA): TGCAGCGTGCCCCTAGCGGGAGTCCCTACTGCCTACAATGAGCAGTTCTTC.